This T cell receptor beta chain emerged from a study of T-cell reconstitution after alpha-beta-depleted transplantation in children. In germline, CDR1 is ENHRY, CDR2 SYGVKD. CDR3 length equals 13 residues. Trimming removed 2 bases at V and 6 bases at J, with 8 bases between. This clonotype was picked up many times. Unique molecular identifiers were incorporated when the TCRbeta library was constructed. MiXCR, applied by TCRdb to the PCR reads, yields one record per CDR3 protein. The profile covers 100,000 to 120,000 distinct CDR3 sequences, with 10% appearing a single time and approximately 7.9% taken by the ten largest.

The TCR comes from a human donor who donated a stem cell graft to a child with acute lymphoblastic leukemia. This chain connects TRBV10-3 to TRBJ2-1; no firm D call. Sample: PBMCs from the stem cell graft donor, taken from the stem cell graft. The CDR3 loop is CAISEDWVNEQFF. The CDR3 nucleotides are TGTGCCATCAGTGAGGACTGGGTCAATGAGCAGTTCTTC.